This T cell receptor (beta chain) was sequenced during a study of T cells in Graves' hyperthyroidism and ophthalmopathy. CDR1 DFQATT and CDR2 SNEGSKA come from the germline V gene (reference sequence). The junction had 6 bases not matched to a gene; V was cut back by 5 bases and J by 2 bases. The CDR3 consists of 15 residues. Exclusion criteria comprised uncontrolled infection, other autoimmune disease, pregnancy or lactation. The source material, RNA transcripts, was used to amplify TCR beta CDR3 regions. RT-PCR in the first round (using the HTBI primer set) targeted the TCR CDR3. A single record per CDR3 protein comes from TCRdb applying MiXCR to the multiplex PCR reads. This sample carries a few hundred thousand distinct CDR3 sequences, about half of them seen once, and the ten largest clones take more than 7.5%. Study-level points and caveats: Within blood appeared most thyroid clonotypes that had expanded above 0.001. Before onset, ophthalmopathy was predicted by the model a median 6.5 months earlier.

This clonotype was counted only a few times. Its antigen remains unidentified. The receptor was isolated from a woman aged 18-29 years with Graves' hyperthyroidism. Sequencing input: peripheral blood or thyroid tissue (not recorded which). This rearrangement joins TRBV20-1 to TRBJ2-3, with 11 bases lining up with TRBD2. CDR3 in amino acids: CSAFGTSGFTDTQYF. The CDR3 region has the DNA TGCAGTGCTTTCGGGACTAGCGGTTTCACAGATACGCAGTATTTT.